This T cell receptor (beta chain) was captured in a study of cytomegalovirus exposure and HLA in healthy donors. PCR employed 60 Vbeta and 13 Jbeta primers. Assay: immunoSEQ multiplex PCR; the TCRdb copy retains only in-frame clones and omits some. The data hold approximately 120,000 clones, with approximately 73% observed a single time. CDR3 length: 15 residues. The germline V gene has CDR1 SSHAT and CDR2 FNYEAQ (reference sequence). This clone appeared once. What it recognizes is unknown. A read error may account for a junction end that differs from germline. General study points: Per published reports, the classifier diagnosed cytomegalovirus status with high specificity and sensitivity. A later analysis found that most CMV-associated TCR beta chains appeared HLA-restricted.

Sequenced material: PBMCs. This receptor was taken from a man aged 35 to 55 in good health and CMV-seronegative. This chain connects TRBV7-7 to TRBJ2-5; D is possibly TRBD1 (6 bases). Here the CDR3 DNA reads TGTGCTAGCAGCTTAGGGATGACAGGCCAAGAGACCCAGTACTTC. Its protein is CASSLGMTGQETQYF.